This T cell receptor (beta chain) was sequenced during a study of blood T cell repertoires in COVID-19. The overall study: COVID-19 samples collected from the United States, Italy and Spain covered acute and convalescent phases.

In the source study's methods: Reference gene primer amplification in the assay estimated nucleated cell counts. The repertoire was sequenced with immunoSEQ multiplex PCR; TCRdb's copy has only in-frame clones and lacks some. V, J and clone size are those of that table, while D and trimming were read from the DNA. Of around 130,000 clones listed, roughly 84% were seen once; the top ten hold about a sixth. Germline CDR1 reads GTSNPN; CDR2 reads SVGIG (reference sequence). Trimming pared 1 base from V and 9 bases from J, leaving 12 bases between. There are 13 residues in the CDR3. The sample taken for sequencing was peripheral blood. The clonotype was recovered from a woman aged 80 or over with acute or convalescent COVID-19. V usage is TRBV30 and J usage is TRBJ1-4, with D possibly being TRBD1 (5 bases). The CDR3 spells CAWSGQTMKKLFF. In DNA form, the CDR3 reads TGTGCCTGGAGTGGACAGACAATGAAAAAACTGTTTTTT.